The TCR beta chain described here comes from a study of Graves' ophthalmopathy and Graves' hyperthyroidism. General study points: Using a 13-signature model, the authors split ophthalmopathy from stable hyperthyroidism, with roughly 90% sensitivity and 70% to 83% specificity. Most expanded thyroid clonotypes above 0.001 frequency also appeared in blood.

In its sample, this clonotype ranks as medium-sized. No antigen is known for it. TCR beta CDR3 regions were amplified from RNA transcripts. Investigators did first-round RT-PCR with HTBI primers, then second-round multiplex PCR. TCRdb reprocessed the multiplex PCR reads with MiXCR, giving one entry per CDR3 protein. The profile covers about 16,000 distinct CDR3 sequences, with 46% appearing a single time and 25% taken by the ten largest. Germline CDR1 DFQATT, CDR2 SNEGSKA (reference sequence). The CDR3 length is 11 residues. Deletions cut 5 bases from V and 3 bases from J, with 7 bases between. The sequence came from a woman in her 40s with stable Graves' hyperthyroidism. V gene TRBV20-1 combines with J gene TRBJ2-5, with D unresolved. Sequencing input: peripheral blood. CDR3 DNA sequence: TGCAGTGCTCGCAGCGAAGAGACCCAGTACTTC. Translated: CSARSEETQYF.